Shown below are 27 T cell receptor beta chains from a single sample sequenced in a study of T cells in localized non-small cell lung cancer. Sequencing was performed with immunoSEQ multiplex PCR; in TCRdb, only in-frame clones are kept and a portion is missing. This sample yields 20,000 to 25,000 clones, of which over 85% are seen a single time; over 6.5% belongs to the top ten. Here the sequenced sample was peripheral blood, taken before any cancer treatment. The receptors come from a male donor aged 60 or over with stage I squamous cell lung carcinoma.

V and J are TRBV2 and TRBJ2-5, with 10 bases lining up with TRBD2. The closer fit of TRBJ2-7 to the DNA end suggests the J call may be wrong. There are 16 residues in the CDR3. Germline V gene data show CDR1 as SNHLY and CDR2 as FYNNEI. The CDR3 spells CASSDNRLAGAVEQYF. As DNA, the CDR3 is TGTGCCAGCAGTGATAACAGGCTAGCGGGGGCGGTCGAGCAGTACTTC.

J is TRBJ2-6 and V is TRBV27; maybe TRBD2 (6 bases). The germline gives CDR1 MNHEY, CDR2 SMNVEV (reference sequence). The CDR3 runs 15 residues. V was trimmed by 7 bases and J by 4 bases, leaving 14 bases between them. CDR3 DNA sequence: TGTGCCAGCACCTCACCGGGAGCAGGGGCCAACGTCCTGACTTTC. It encodes CASTSPGAGANVLTF.

CDR3 in DNA: TGTGCCAGCAGCGTAGGTTCCTCCTACGAGCAGTACTTC. Translating it yields CASSVGSSYEQYF. This chain links TRBV9 with TRBJ2-7; the D is unclear. Germline CDR1 reads SGDLS; CDR2 reads YYNGEE. The CDR3 is 13 amino acids. V was trimmed by 0 bases and J by 0 bases, leaving 4 bases between them.

The rearrangement links TRBV29-1 to TRBJ1-1, with 7 positions matching TRBD1. The CDR3 totals 15 residues. With V trimmed by 4 bases and J by 4 bases, 12 bases remained unmatched. Germline V gene sequence: CDR1 SQVTM, CDR2 ANQGSEA. This CDR3 reads CSVGQGTAWGTEAFF. The CDR3 coding sequence is TGCAGCGTTGGACAGGGAACCGCTTGGGGCACTGAAGCTTTCTTT.

The J gene is TRBJ1-2, the V gene TRBV6-1; TRBD1 matches at 9 bases. The CDR3 contains 14 residues. V dropped 4 bases and J dropped 4; count of bases not matched to a gene: 4. The germline V gene has CDR1 MNHNS and CDR2 SASEGT. The CDR3 coding sequence is TGTGCCAGCAGTGTACAGGGGGCTTCCTATGGCTACACCTTC. Amino acids: CASSVQGASYGYTF.

The chain carries TRBV6-5 and TRBJ1-3; D might be TRBD1 (6 bases). The CDR3 runs 14 residues. Germline CDR1 reads MNHEY; CDR2 reads SVGAGI. V was cut by 5 bases and J by 1 base, with 9 bases left in between. The CDR3 protein is CASSDRISGNTIYF. In DNA form, the CDR3 reads TGTGCCAGCAGTGACAGGATATCTGGAAACACCATATATTTT.

The chain employs TRBV5-1 and TRBJ2-5, with 14 bases fitting TRBD2. From germline, CDR1 is SGHRS and CDR2 YFSETQ. The CDR3 spans 18 residues. The V gene end was trimmed by 1 base and the J gene end by 3 bases; junction bases not matched to a gene: 8. The CDR3 sequence: CASSLTGTSGGREETQYF. Written as DNA, the CDR3 is TGCGCCAGCAGCTTGACCGGGACTAGCGGGGGCCGAGAAGAGACCCAGTACTTC.

The V call is TRBV19, the J call TRBJ1-2; D call uncertain. The CDR3 is made up of 15 amino acids. Germline V lookup: CDR1 LNHDA, CDR2 SQIVND (reference sequence). V was clipped by 10 bases and J by 4 bases, with 22 bases between them. The DNA of the CDR3 is TGTGCCACCAACCCTAATGGACTGACGCCCTATGGCTACACCTTC. The encoded protein is CATNPNGLTPYGYTF.

The chain combines TRBV5-4 with TRBJ1-1; a possible D gene is TRBD1 (5 bases). CDR3 length: 13 residues. Looked up from germline, CDR1 is SGHNT and CDR2 is YYREEE (reference sequence). The V end was cut by 4 bases, the J end by 5 bases, with 12 bases between. The CDR3 bases are TGTGCCAGCAGCCCCCAGGGAGGAACTGAAGCTTTCTTT. Translated: CASSPQGGTEAFF.

The chain links TRBV4-1 to TRBJ2-5; 9 bases map to TRBD2. The CDR3 is 18 amino acids. J gave up 5 bases and V 0 bases, and 13 bases lay outside the gene matches. Germline V gene data show CDR1 as MGHRA and CDR2 as YSYEKL. The CDR3: CASSQDQGSGGMGETQYF. The CDR3 DNA reads as TGCGCCAGCAGCCAAGATCAGGGCAGCGGGGGGATGGGGGAGACCCAGTACTTC.

This chain links TRBV14 with TRBJ1-6; no firm D call. This CDR3 is 15 amino acids long. Trimming took 0 bases from V and 7 from J, leaving 10 bases between them. Germline lookup yields CDR1 SGHDN and CDR2 FVKESK. The CDR3 DNA reads TGTGCCAGCAGCCAAGAGGGCAGTTTAAATTCACCCCTCCACTTT. Residues: CASSQEGSLNSPLHF.

The gene calls are TRBV7-3 and TRBJ2-2; D is unresolved. Trimming left V 3 bases short and J 2 bases short, with 4 bases between. Germline V gene lookup returns CDR1 SGHTA and CDR2 FQGTGA. The CDR3 has 13 residues. The CDR3 DNA follows: TGTGCCAGCAGCTTTTATAACACCGGGGAGCTGTTTTTT. Amino acid sequence: CASSFYNTGELFF.

This rearrangement joins TRBV7-8 to TRBJ1-1; 11 nucleotides match TRBD1. The CDR3 has 14 amino acids. CDR1 is SGHVS and CDR2 is FQNEAQ in the germline V gene. The J segment lost 4 bases and the V segment lost 5 bases, leaving 3 bases of the junction unmatched. The CDR3 sequence: CASSTGQGATEAFF. CDR3 DNA: TGTGCCAGCAGCACCGGACAGGGGGCCACTGAAGCTTTCTTT. The full variable domain, its missing parts supplied by reference TRBV7-8 and TRBJ1-1, is GAGVSQSPRYKVAKRGQDVALRCDPISGHVSLFWYQQALGQGPEFLTYFQNEAQLDKSGLPSDRFFAERPEGSVSTLKIQRTQQEDSAVYLCASSTGQGATEAFFGQGTRLTVV.

This chain uses TRBV6-5 with TRBJ1-4; D gene ambiguous. The germline gives CDR1 MNHEY, CDR2 SVGAGI. The CDR3 runs to 16 residues. Between the trimmed V and J ends, which lost 4 bases and 8 bases, there was a span of 20 bases. CDR3 nucleotides: TGTGCCAGCAGTTCACCCTCGTCGGGTCGCGGCGAAAAACTGTTTTTT. It translates to CASSSPSSGRGEKLFF.

This clone has only one observation. Written as DNA, the CDR3 is TGCGCCAGCAGCCCTACGACCCGGGGAAACACCATATATTTT. It yields the protein CASSPTTRGNTIYF. V is TRBV5-1 and J is TRBJ1-3; D gene unclear. Trimming cost V 4 bases and J 4 bases, with 12 bases left between them. This CDR3 region has 14 residues. Germline V CDR1 and CDR2: SGHRS, YFSETQ.

The chain carries TRBV5-1 and TRBJ1-2, with TRBD1 as a possible D gene (6 bases). V was pared by 4 bases and J by 1 base, with 8 bases between. The CDR3 contains 13 residues. From germline, CDR1 is SGHRS and CDR2 YFSETQ. CDR3 region: CASSRQDNYGYTF. The CDR3 DNA is TGCGCCAGCAGCCGACAGGATAACTATGGCTACACCTTC.

V and J are TRBV29-1 and TRBJ1-1; no clear D. V was shortened by 6 bases and J by 7 bases, with 9 bases between the two germline ends. The germline CDR1 and CDR2 sequences are SQVTM and ANQGSEA. The CDR3 contains 10 residues. CDR3 sequence: CSVSVLEAFF. The CDR3 bases are TGCAGCGTGTCAGTGCTTGAAGCTTTCTTT.

The chain couples TRBV29-1 to TRBJ2-7; 10 positions agree with TRBD1. With 7 bases clipped from V and 2 bases from J, the junction kept 11 bases outside the gene matches. CDR1 and CDR2 (germline): SQVTM, ANQGSEA. The CDR3 is 15 amino acids. The CDR3 coding sequence is TGCAGCGCCACTGGCCGACAGGGGGCGCCCTACGAGCAGTACTTC. Translating gives CSATGRQGAPYEQYF.

The gene calls are TRBV19 and TRBJ2-1, with TRBD2 matching 7 bases. J gave up 9 bases and V 5 bases, and 4 bases lay outside the gene matches. The germline gives CDR1 LNHDA, CDR2 SQIVND (reference sequence). The CDR3 length is 12 residues. CDR3 sequence: CASSPGGGEQFF. Here the CDR3 DNA reads TGTGCCAGTAGTCCTGGGGGGGGTGAGCAGTTCTTC.

This chain joins TRBV5-8 and TRBJ2-7; D remains ambiguous. From germline, CDR1 is SGHTS and CDR2 YDEGEE. The CDR3 has 12 amino acids. V was cut by 1 base and J by 0 bases, with 2 bases left in between. CDR3 coding DNA: TGTGCCAGCAGCTTGAGCTCCTACGAGCAGTACTTC. This codes for CASSLSSYEQYF. Full variable domain (outside the CDR3, taken from reference TRBV5-8 and TRBJ2-7): EAGVTQSPTHLIKTRGQQATLRCSPISGHTSVYWYQQALGLGLQFLLWYDEGEERNRGNFPPRFSGRQFPNYSSELNVNALELEDSALYLCASSLSSYEQYFGPGTRLTVT.

The chain recombines TRBV7-2 with TRBJ1-5; D is unresolved. V gave up 1 base and J gave up 9 bases, with 13 bases separating them. Germline assignment: CDR1 SGHTA and CDR2 FQGNSA. This CDR3 spans 14 amino acids. The CDR3 here is CASSLEAGPRPQHF. CDR3 nucleotides: TGTGCCAGCAGCTTAGAAGCCGGCCCAAGGCCCCAGCATTTT.

The rearrangement joins TRBV5-5 to TRBJ1-1, with D possibly being TRBD1 (5 bases). With 5 bases removed from V and 1 base from J, the gap between germline ends came to 12 bases. Per the germline V gene, CDR1 is SGHKS and CDR2 is YYEKEE (reference sequence). The CDR3 length is 14 residues. DNA for the CDR3: TGTGCCAGCAGACCGACAGCTACGAACACTGAAGCTTTCTTT. Translating gives CASRPTATNTEAFF. The variable domain in full, completed from reference TRBV5-5 and TRBJ1-1, reads DAGVTQSPTHLIKTRGQQVTLRCSPISGHKSVSWYQQVLGQGPQFIFQYYEKEERGRGNFPDRFSARQFPNYSSELNVNALLLGDSALYLCASRPTATNTEAFFGQGTRLTVV.

The V and J genes are TRBV7-2 and TRBJ2-2; D call uncertain. The CDR3 extends over 12 amino acids. Germline lookup yields CDR1 SGHTA and CDR2 FQGNSA. CDR3 region: CASGQNTGELFF. The CDR3 bases are TGTGCATCGGGCCAGAACACCGGGGAGCTGTTTTTT.

The rearrangement uses TRBV27 and TRBJ2-1, with D perhaps matching TRBD2 (6 bases). This CDR3 contains 12 residues. The germline V gene has CDR1 MNHEY and CDR2 SMNVEV (reference sequence). V lost 4 bases and J 15 bases, leaving 16 bases between the germline ends. The CDR3 DNA is TGTGCCAGCAGTTACCCCGGGGGAGGACGGTTCTTC. It encodes CASSYPGGGRFF.

This rearrangement joins TRBV5-6 to TRBJ2-6; a weak D match, TRBD1 (6 bases). Germline CDR1 SGHDT, CDR2 YYEEEE. V was cut by 2 bases and J by 2 bases, with 8 bases left in between. The CDR3 is 15 amino acids. In nucleotides, the CDR3 is TGTGCCAGCAGCTTAAGGACAGCTGGGGCCAACGTCCTGACTTTC. Encoded protein: CASSLRTAGANVLTF.

This clone was counted once. J is TRBJ1-1 and V is TRBV18; the D gene is possibly TRBD1 (6 bases). Germline V CDR1 and CDR2: KGHSH, LQKENI. The CDR3 contains 13 residues. The V end lost 3 bases, the J end lost 7 bases, and 12 bases lay between the germline ends. CDR3 protein: CASSPPGQIEAFF. CDR3 in DNA: TGTGCCAGCTCACCGCCCGGACAGATTGAAGCTTTCTTT.

The chain joins TRBV30 to TRBJ2-4; no definite D call. V lost 0 bases, J lost 0 bases, and 9 bases lay in between. Germline V gene sequence: CDR1 GTSNPN, CDR2 SVGIG (reference sequence). The CDR3 consists of 15 residues. The CDR3 sequence: CAWSVSELAKNIQYF. CDR3 in DNA: TGTGCCTGGAGTGTTTCGGAGTTAGCCAAAAACATTCAGTACTTC.